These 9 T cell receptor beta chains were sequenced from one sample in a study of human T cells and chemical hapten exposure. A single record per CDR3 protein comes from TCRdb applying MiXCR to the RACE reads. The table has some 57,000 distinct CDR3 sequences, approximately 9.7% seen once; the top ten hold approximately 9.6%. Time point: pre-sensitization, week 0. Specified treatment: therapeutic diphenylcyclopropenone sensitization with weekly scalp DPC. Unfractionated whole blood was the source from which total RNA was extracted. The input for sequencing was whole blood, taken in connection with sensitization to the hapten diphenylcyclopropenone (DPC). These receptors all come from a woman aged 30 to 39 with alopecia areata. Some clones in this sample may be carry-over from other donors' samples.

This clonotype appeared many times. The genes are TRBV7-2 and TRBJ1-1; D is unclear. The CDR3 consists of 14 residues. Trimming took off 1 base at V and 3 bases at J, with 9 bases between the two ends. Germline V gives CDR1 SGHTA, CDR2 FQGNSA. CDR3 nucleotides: TGTGCCAGCAGCTTAGTAGGCGGGGACACTGAAGCTTTCTTT. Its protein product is CASSLVGGDTEAFF. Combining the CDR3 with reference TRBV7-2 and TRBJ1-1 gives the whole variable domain GAGVSQSPSNKVTEKGKDVELRCDPISGHTALYWYRQSLGQGLEFLIYFQGNSAPDKSGLPSDRFSAERTGGSVSTLTIQRTQQEDSAVYLCASSLVGGDTEAFFGQGTRLTVV.

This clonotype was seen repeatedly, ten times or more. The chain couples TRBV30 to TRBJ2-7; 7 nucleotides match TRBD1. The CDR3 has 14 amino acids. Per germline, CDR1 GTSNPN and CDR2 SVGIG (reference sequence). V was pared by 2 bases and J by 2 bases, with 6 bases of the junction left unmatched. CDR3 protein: CAWSTRTGPYEQYF. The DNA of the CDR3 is TGTGCCTGGAGTACCCGGACAGGCCCCTACGAGCAGTACTTC.

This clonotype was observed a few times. The DNA for the CDR3 is TGCAGTGCTGAACCGGGACAGTATACAGATACGCAGTATTTT. Residues: CSAEPGQYTDTQYF. The chain recombines TRBV20-1 with TRBJ2-3; the match to TRBD1 covers 7 bases. Germline CDR1 reads DFQATT; CDR2 reads SNEGSKA (reference sequence). The CDR3 is made up of 14 amino acids. V shed 5 bases and J 3 bases; nucleotides not matched to a gene: 8.

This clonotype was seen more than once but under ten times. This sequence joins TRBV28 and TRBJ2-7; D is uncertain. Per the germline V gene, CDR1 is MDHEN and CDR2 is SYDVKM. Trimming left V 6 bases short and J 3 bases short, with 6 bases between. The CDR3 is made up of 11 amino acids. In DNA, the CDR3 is TGTGCCAGCAGGGTACTCTACGAGCAGTACTTC. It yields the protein CASRVLYEQYF.

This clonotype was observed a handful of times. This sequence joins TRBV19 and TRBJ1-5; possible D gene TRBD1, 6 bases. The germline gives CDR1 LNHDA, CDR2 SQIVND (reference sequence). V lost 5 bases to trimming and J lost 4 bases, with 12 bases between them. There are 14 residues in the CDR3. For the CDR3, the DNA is TGTGCCAGTAGTGGCGGGGGCTGGAATCAGCCCCAGCATTTT. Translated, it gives CASSGGGWNQPQHF.

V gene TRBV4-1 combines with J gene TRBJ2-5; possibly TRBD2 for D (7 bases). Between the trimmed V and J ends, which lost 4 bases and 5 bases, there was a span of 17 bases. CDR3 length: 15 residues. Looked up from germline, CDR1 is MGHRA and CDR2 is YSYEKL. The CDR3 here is CASSPRGGASETQYF. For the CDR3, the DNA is TGCGCCAGCAGCCCACGTGGGGGGGCAAGTGAGACCCAGTACTTC.

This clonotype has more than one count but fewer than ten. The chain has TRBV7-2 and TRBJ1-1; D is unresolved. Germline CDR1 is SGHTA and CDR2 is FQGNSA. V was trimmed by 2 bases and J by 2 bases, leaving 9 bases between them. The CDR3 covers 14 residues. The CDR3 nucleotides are TGTGCCAGCAGCTTATTGGGCAGAAACACTGAAGCTTTCTTT. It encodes CASSLLGRNTEAFF. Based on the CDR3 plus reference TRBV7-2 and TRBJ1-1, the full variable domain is GAGVSQSPSNKVTEKGKDVELRCDPISGHTALYWYRQSLGQGLEFLIYFQGNSAPDKSGLPSDRFSAERTGGSVSTLTIQRTQQEDSAVYLCASSLLGRNTEAFFGQGTRLTVV.

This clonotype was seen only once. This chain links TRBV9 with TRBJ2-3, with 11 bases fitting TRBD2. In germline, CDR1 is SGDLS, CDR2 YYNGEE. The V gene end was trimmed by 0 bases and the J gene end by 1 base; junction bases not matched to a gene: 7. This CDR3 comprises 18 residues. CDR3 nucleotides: TGTGCCAGCAGCGTAGCGGTAGCGGGGGGGCGGGGCACAGATACGCAGTATTTT. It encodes CASSVAVAGGRGTDTQYF.

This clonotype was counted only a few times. Written as DNA, the CDR3 is TGTGCCAGCAGTGAGGCTGCGGCGGAGCAGTACTTC. Protein sequence: CASSEAAAEQYF. V gene TRBV6-1 combines with J gene TRBJ2-7; D unclear. The CDR3 spans 12 residues. Deletions cut 3 bases from V and 7 bases from J, with 10 bases between. CDR1 is MNHNS and CDR2 is SASEGT in the germline V gene.